This T cell receptor (beta chain) stems from a study of blood T cell repertoires in COVID-19. About the research overall: Researchers got acute and convalescent COVID-19 samples from the United States, Italy and Spain. T cells, B-cell-depleted T cells, or PBMCs supplied cDNA or gDNA.

Source study methods: Researchers report that nucleated cell counts were estimated from reference gene primer amplification. Assay: immunoSEQ multiplex PCR; the TCRdb copy retains only in-frame clones and omits some. That table furnishes V, J and clone size, whereas the DNA furnished D and trimming. The sample consists of 290,000 or so clones, 80% to 85% of them appearing once. Details on this clone: Sequence at one end of the junction differs from germline and may be a read error.

Those designated as exposed participants met a COVID-19 case within 2 weeks before study entry. CDR3 length equals 14 residues. Germline CDR1 LNHNV, CDR2 YYDKDF (reference sequence). V is TRBV15 and J is TRBJ1-2; D is ambiguous. The sequenced sample was PBMCs or T cells enriched from blood (not recorded which). This clonotype originated in a man between 40 and 49 years old who had been exposed to COVID-19. CDR3 in amino acids: CATSRTEMGRMPFF. CDR3 nucleotide sequence: TGTGCCACCAGCAGAACAGAGATGGGTAGGATGCCTTTCTTC.